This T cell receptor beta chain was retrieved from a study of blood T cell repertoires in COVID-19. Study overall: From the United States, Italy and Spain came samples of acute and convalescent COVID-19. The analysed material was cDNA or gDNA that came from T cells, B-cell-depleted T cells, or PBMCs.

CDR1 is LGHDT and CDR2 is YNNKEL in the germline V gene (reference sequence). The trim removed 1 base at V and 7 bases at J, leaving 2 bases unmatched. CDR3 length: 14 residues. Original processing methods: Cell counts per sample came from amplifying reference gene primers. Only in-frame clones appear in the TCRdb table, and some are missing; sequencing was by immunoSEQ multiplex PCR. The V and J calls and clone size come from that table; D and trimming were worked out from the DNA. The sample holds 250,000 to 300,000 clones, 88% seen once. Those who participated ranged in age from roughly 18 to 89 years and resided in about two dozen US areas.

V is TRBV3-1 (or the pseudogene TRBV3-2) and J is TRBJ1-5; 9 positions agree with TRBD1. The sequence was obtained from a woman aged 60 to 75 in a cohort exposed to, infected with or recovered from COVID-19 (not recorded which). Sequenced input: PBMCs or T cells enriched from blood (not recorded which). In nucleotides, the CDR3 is TGTGCCAGCAGCCAAGTAACAGGGGGCCAGCCCCAGCATTTT. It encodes CASSQVTGGQPQHF.